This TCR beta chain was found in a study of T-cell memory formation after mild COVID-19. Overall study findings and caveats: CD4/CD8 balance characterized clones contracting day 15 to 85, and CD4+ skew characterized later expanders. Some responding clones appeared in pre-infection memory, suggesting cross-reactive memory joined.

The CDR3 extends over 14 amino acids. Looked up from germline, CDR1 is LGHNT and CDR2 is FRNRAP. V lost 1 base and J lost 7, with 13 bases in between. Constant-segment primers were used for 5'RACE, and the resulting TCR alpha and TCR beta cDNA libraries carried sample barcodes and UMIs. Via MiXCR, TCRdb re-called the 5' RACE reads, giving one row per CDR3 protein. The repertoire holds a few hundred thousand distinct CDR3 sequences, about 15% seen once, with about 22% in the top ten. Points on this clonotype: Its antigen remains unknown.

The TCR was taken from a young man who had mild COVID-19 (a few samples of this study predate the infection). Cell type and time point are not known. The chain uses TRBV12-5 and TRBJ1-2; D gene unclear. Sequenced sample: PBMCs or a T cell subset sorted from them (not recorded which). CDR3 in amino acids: CASGLAPTSRGYTF. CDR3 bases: TGTGCTAGTGGTTTGGCCCCGACATCTCGTGGCTACACCTTC.